Shown below are 7 T cell receptor beta chains from a single sample sequenced in a study of OX40 agonist ivuxolimab in advanced cancers. Profiled with immunoSEQ multiplex PCR; TCRdb holds only in-frame clones, not every one. The sample lists 55,000 to 65,000 clones, 75% to 90% seen once, with around 0.76% in the top ten. Sample: CD4+ or CD8+ T cells sorted from blood, taken in a trial of the OX40 agonist ivuxolimab. Receptor source: an adult with an advanced solid tumor such as melanoma, head and neck, liver or kidney cancer.

The V gene is TRBV2, the J gene TRBJ2-1; 9 positions match TRBD2. This CDR3 region has 15 residues. Germline CDR1 SNHLY, CDR2 FYNNEI. J was trimmed by 2 bases and V by 4 bases; bases with no gene match: 3. In nucleotides, the CDR3 is TGTGCCAGCAGTGTCTTAGCGGGAGCCTACAATGAGCAGTTCTTC. Translated: CASSVLAGAYNEQFF.

This rearrangement joins TRBV28 to TRBJ1-5, with D unresolved. Germline CDR1 reads MDHEN; CDR2 reads SYDVKM. V lost 1 base and J 10 bases, leaving 14 bases between the germline ends. The CDR3 totals 14 residues. This CDR3 reads CASSLSARIQPQHF. The DNA of the CDR3 is TGTGCCAGCAGTTTATCGGCCCGCATCCAACCCCAGCATTTT.

This clone was detected once. CDR3 coding DNA: TGCGCCAGCAGCTTTGTTGCCCTTCCCTCCAATGAGCAGTTCTTC. Its translation is CASSFVALPSNEQFF. The chain is built from TRBV5-1 and TRBJ2-1; D gene unclear. CDR1 is SGHRS and CDR2 is YFSETQ in the germline V gene. The CDR3 totals 15 residues. The ends were cut back, 2 bases at V and 6 bases at J, with 15 bases in the middle.

The chain couples TRBV19 to TRBJ2-4; D is unresolved. Germline V gene sequence: CDR1 LNHDA, CDR2 SQIVND (reference sequence). With 3 bases removed from V and 3 bases from J, the gap between germline ends came to 12 bases. This CDR3 spans 15 amino acids. CDR3 sequence reads: CASSIQRGGKNIQYF. In DNA form, the CDR3 reads TGTGCCAGTAGTATCCAACGAGGTGGCAAAAACATTCAGTACTTC.

The chain links TRBV30 to TRBJ1-2, with D perhaps matching TRBD1 (5 bases). This CDR3 is 13 amino acids long. CDR1 is GTSNPN, CDR2 SVGIG, per germline (reference sequence). V was shortened by 2 bases and J by 7 bases, with 14 bases between the two germline ends. The chain's CDR3 is CAWSWGGGGGYTF. DNA for the CDR3: TGTGCCTGGAGTTGGGGTGGGGGGGGTGGCTACACCTTC.

The gene calls are TRBV6-1 and TRBJ2-1; 9 nucleotides match TRBD2. Looked up from germline, CDR1 is MNHNS and CDR2 is SASEGT. With 6 bases clipped from V and 5 bases from J, the junction kept 2 bases outside the gene matches. The CDR3 covers 13 residues. CDR3 sequence: CASRASGNNEQFF. The CDR3 DNA reads TGTGCCAGCAGGGCTAGCGGGAACAATGAGCAGTTCTTC.

The CDR3 sequence is CATLAGNQPQHF. The CDR3 DNA is TGTGCCACCCTTGCCGGTAATCAGCCCCAGCATTTT. V is TRBV28 and J is TRBJ1-5; no reliable D call. Germline CDR1 is MDHEN and CDR2 is SYDVKM. V was shortened by 10 bases and J by 4 bases, with 11 bases between the two germline ends. The CDR3 is made up of 12 amino acids.